The present T cell receptor (beta chain) was sequenced within a study of blood T cell repertoires in COVID-19. In the study overall: Donors in the United States, Italy and Spain gave samples during acute or convalescent COVID-19. T cells, B-cell-depleted T cells, or PBMCs supplied cDNA or gDNA.

In the original analysis: Amplification from reference gene primers served as the basis for estimated nucleated cell counts. Data came from immunoSEQ multiplex PCR; TCRdb stores just in-frame clones and leaves some out. V and J calls and clone size are as listed in that table; D and trimming were resolved from the DNA. The table shows about 61,000 clones, with around nine tenths occurring only once. This receptor was taken from a woman between 50 and 59 years old with active or convalescent COVID-19. Sample: peripheral blood.

CDR3: CASSFSGGWETQYF. CDR3 sequence (DNA): TGTGCCAGCAGTTTTAGCGGTGGATGGGAGACCCAGTACTTC. V gene TRBV27 combines with J gene TRBJ2-5; D might be TRBD2 (6 bases). The ends were cut back, 3 bases at V and 5 bases at J, with 13 bases in the middle. Germline loops: CDR1 MNHEY, CDR2 SMNVEV (reference sequence). There are 14 residues in the CDR3.